Following are 10 T cell receptor beta chains from one sample sequenced in a study of cytomegalovirus exposure and HLA in healthy donors. Primers for the PCR totalled 60 Vbeta and 13 Jbeta. The table came from immunoSEQ multiplex PCR; TCRdb's copy has only in-frame clones and leaves some out. Of around 130,000 clones in the sample, about 82% are singletons; the top ten hold roughly 1.2%. Sequenced: PBMCs. The receptors here all came from a boy between 10 and 17 years old in good health and CMV-seronegative.

This rearrangement joins TRBV7-2 to TRBJ2-7; D is ambiguous. Germline-derived CDR1 and CDR2 are SGHTA and FQGNSA. Between the trimmed V and J ends, which lost 3 bases and 4 bases, there was a span of 4 bases. The length of the CDR3 is 11 residues. The CDR3 reads CASSFLYEQYF. For the CDR3, the DNA is TGTGCCAGCAGCTTTCTGTACGAGCAGTACTTC.

J is TRBJ2-5 and V is TRBV27; TRBD1 aligns across 9 bases. The CDR3 spans 18 residues. Per the germline V gene, CDR1 is MNHEY and CDR2 is SMNVEV (reference sequence). The trim removed 6 bases at V and 5 bases at J, leaving 19 bases unmatched. The CDR3 DNA sequence: TGTGCCAGCAGCTCAGGGTGGGGGGGACAGGGAGGATGGGAGACCCAGTACTTC. Translated, it gives CASSSGWGGQGGWETQYF.

This chain joins TRBV4-3 and TRBJ2-5; D gene unclear. The V and J ends lost 0 bases and 5 bases respectively, with 13 bases between them. CDR1 LGHNA and CDR2 YSLEER come from the germline V gene. CDR3 length: 15 amino acids. The DNA of the CDR3 is TGCGCCAGCAGCCAAGAGTGGCCCAGCGAGGAGACCCAGTACTTC. As protein: CASSQEWPSEETQYF.

This clone showed up just a few times. V is TRBV7-8 and J is TRBJ2-5; tentatively, D is TRBD1 (5 bases). CDR3 length: 14 amino acids. Germline values: CDR1 SGHVS, CDR2 FQNEAQ. The germline V and J ends were trimmed by 3 bases and 4 bases, with 12 bases remaining between them. The CDR3 sequence is CASSLIAQGETQYF. The CDR3 DNA is TGTGCCAGCAGCTTGATCGCGCAGGGAGAGACCCAGTACTTC. Looking up the rest from reference TRBV7-8 and TRBJ2-5 gives the full variable domain: GAGVSQSPRYKVAKRGQDVALRCDPISGHVSLFWYQQALGQGPEFLTYFQNEAQLDKSGLPSDRFFAERPEGSVSTLKIQRTQQEDSAVYLCASSLIAQGETQYFGPGTRLLVL.

The genes are TRBV27 and TRBJ2-7, with D possibly TRBD1 on 5 matching bases. The V gene's germline CDR1 is MNHEY and CDR2 SMNVEV (reference sequence). The CDR3 is 15 residues long. The germline V and J ends were trimmed by 6 bases and 0 bases, with 15 bases remaining between them. This CDR3 is CASRTRQSSSYEQYF. The CDR3 region has the DNA TGTGCCAGCAGGACCAGACAGTCATCCTCCTACGAGCAGTACTTC.

The V call is TRBV6-1, the J call TRBJ2-7; TRBD2 matches 8 bases. Germline values: CDR1 MNHNS, CDR2 SASEGT. V was pared by 4 bases and J by 5 bases, with 13 bases of the junction left unmatched. The CDR3 consists of 16 residues. The CDR3 DNA is TGTGCCAGCAGTGCCCAGACTAGCGCGGTGGCCCACGAGCAGTACTTC. Protein product: CASSAQTSAVAHEQYF.

The V gene is TRBV19, the J gene TRBJ2-5; 10 nucleotides line up with TRBD2. CDR1 is LNHDA, CDR2 SQIVND, per germline (reference sequence). The CDR3 consists of 18 residues. The ends lost 0 bases at V and 4 bases at J; junction bases unmatched: 11. CDR3 DNA sequence: TGTGCCAGTAGTATAGAGTCTAGCGGGAGAGATGGAGGAGAGACCCAGTACTTC. As protein: CASSIESSGRDGGETQYF.

This chain joins TRBV21-1 and TRBJ2-1; TRBD2, the table's D call, lacks a check against the DNA. TRBV21-1 is a listed pseudogene. This CDR3 region has 18 residues. The chain's CDR3 is CASSNVASGRGYFGEQFF. The CDR3 region has the DNA TGTGCCAGCAGCAATGTCGCTAGCGGGAGGGGATATTTCGGTGAGCAGTTCTTC.

The chain uses TRBV11-2 and TRBJ2-5, with 7 bases fitting TRBD2. Germline V gene lookup returns CDR1 SGHAT and CDR2 FQNNGV. The junction had 6 bases not matched to a gene; V was cut back by 2 bases and J by 3 bases. The CDR3 length is 15 residues. CDR3 nucleotide sequence: TGTGCCAGCAGCTTAATTCCTAGCGGTGAAGAGACCCAGTACTTC. This translates into CASSLIPSGEETQYF.

The chain uses TRBV2 and TRBJ2-2; 8 nucleotides align to TRBD1. The CDR3 runs to 15 residues. Per the germline V gene, CDR1 is SNHLY and CDR2 is FYNNEI. Trimming cost V 10 bases and J 8 bases; bases outside gene matches: 15. CDR3 sequence (DNA): TGTGCCAACAGGGGGGACAGTTTTTCTAGTGGGGAGCTGTTTTTT. Protein sequence: CANRGDSFSSGELFF.